A single sample gave rise to the 19 T cell receptor beta chains below, sequenced in a study of blood T cell repertoires in COVID-19. Clones were sequenced by immunoSEQ multiplex PCR, and TCRdb holds only the in-frame ones, with some missing. The sample shows 250,000 to 300,000 clones, roughly nine tenths of them seen only once. Specimen: PBMCs or T cells enriched from blood (not recorded which). The receptors originated from a human donor in a cohort exposed to, infected with or recovered from COVID-19 (not recorded which). The donor label of this sample is uncertain.

The chain joins TRBV29-1 to TRBJ1-1; 8 bases line up with TRBD1. This CDR3 is built from 12 residues. The V and J ends lost 7 bases and 7 bases, in that order; junction bases with no gene match: 8. Germline V gene sequence: CDR1 SQVTM, CDR2 ANQGSEA. CDR3 DNA: TGCAGCGGACGGGACAGGTCGAGTGAAGCTTTCTTT. Translation gives CSGRDRSSEAFF.

The chain employs TRBV19 and TRBJ2-7; 7 nucleotides agree with TRBD2. The length of the CDR3 is 15 residues. Looked up from germline, CDR1 is LNHDA and CDR2 is SQIVND (reference sequence). With 8 bases clipped from V and 3 bases from J, the junction kept 13 bases outside the gene matches. Here the CDR3 reads CASRSAGDTLYEQYF. CDR3 DNA sequence: TGTGCCAGTCGTTCCGCGGGGGATACTCTCTACGAGCAGTACTTC.

V gene TRBV10-3 combines with J gene TRBJ2-7, with D hard to call. CDR3 size: 16 residues. The V gene's germline CDR1 is ENHRY and CDR2 SYGVKD. V shed 6 bases and J shed 0 bases, with 18 bases lying between them. CDR3 protein: CAISFTPNDASYEQYF. The CDR3 DNA is TGTGCCATCAGCTTCACTCCTAACGATGCCTCCTACGAGCAGTACTTC.

This clone was detected only once. This chain uses TRBV6-4 with TRBJ1-2, with 8 bases fitting TRBD1. Germline CDR1 reads MRHNA; CDR2 reads SNTAGT. J lost 5 bases, V lost 5 bases, and 13 bases had no gene match. This CDR3 comprises 16 residues. This CDR3 is CASSPGGRGREYGYTF. The CDR3 DNA is TGTGCCAGCAGTCCCGGGGGCAGGGGGCGAGAATATGGCTACACCTTC.

The CDR3 bases are TGCGCCAGCAGCTTCCCGGACGACAGGGGAAAGGCTGGGGCCAACGTCCTGACTTTC. Its protein product is CASSFPDDRGKAGANVLTF. The chain couples TRBV5-1 to TRBJ2-6; the match to TRBD1 covers 8 bases. There are 19 residues in the CDR3. After removal of 2 bases from V and 2 bases from J, the junction contained 12 bases not matched to a gene. Germline V CDR1 and CDR2: SGHRS, YFSETQ.

The chain is built from TRBV4-2 and TRBJ2-1; 15 nucleotides align to TRBD2. The germline V gene encodes CDR1 LGHNA and CDR2 YNFKEQ. The CDR3 is 17 amino acids. The J segment lost 6 bases and the V segment lost 3 bases, leaving 6 bases of the junction unmatched. CDR3 sequence reads: CASSQGTSGGLGNEQFF. The CDR3 DNA is TGTGCCAGCAGCCAGGGGACTAGCGGGGGGCTAGGCAATGAGCAGTTCTTC.

The chain employs TRBV29-1 and TRBJ1-1; D is possibly TRBD1 (6 bases). CDR3 length equals 12 residues. Germline loops: CDR1 SQVTM, CDR2 ANQGSEA. Trimming took 5 bases from V and 2 from J, leaving 9 bases between them. CDR3 sequence reads: CSVRGLNTEAFF. In nucleotides, the CDR3 is TGCAGCGTTAGGGGGTTAAACACTGAAGCTTTCTTT.

The V call is TRBV19, the J call TRBJ1-4, with D perhaps matching TRBD1 (6 bases). CDR1 and CDR2 (germline): LNHDA, SQIVND (reference sequence). The V gene lost 6 bases and the J gene lost 5 bases, with 16 bases spanning the gap. This CDR3 is built from 15 residues. This CDR3 is CASRIPGGPNEKLFF. CDR3 DNA sequence: TGTGCCAGTAGGATCCCCGGGGGGCCCAATGAAAAACTGTTTTTT.

The J gene is TRBJ1-2, the V gene TRBV4-1; tentative D call: TRBD1 (6 bases). With 1 base removed from V and 2 bases from J, the gap between germline ends came to 11 bases. The CDR3 runs to 15 residues. CDR1 is MGHRA and CDR2 is YSYEKL in the germline V gene. The chain's CDR3 is CASSQVTQGNYGYTF. Written as DNA, the CDR3 is TGCGCCAGCAGCCAAGTAACACAGGGCAACTATGGCTACACCTTC.

This clone was detected once. The V gene is TRBV15, the J gene TRBJ2-7, with 10 positions matching TRBD2. Germline CDR1 is LNHNV and CDR2 is YYDKDF (reference sequence). Trimming at V came to 0 bases and at J to 1 base, leaving 3 bases not matched to a gene. The CDR3 has 16 amino acids. CDR3 sequence: CATSRDLLAGSYEQYF. The CDR3 bases are TGTGCCACCAGCAGAGATCTACTAGCGGGATCCTACGAGCAGTACTTC.

This clone was counted a few times. V usage is TRBV4-3 and J usage is TRBJ1-5, with D hard to call. CDR3 length: 18 amino acids. Germline V gene data show CDR1 as LGHNA and CDR2 as YSLEER. V was clipped by 1 base and J by 0 bases, with 16 bases between them. CDR3 residues: CASSQVAAFSYSNQPQHF. The DNA of the CDR3 is TGCGCCAGCAGCCAAGTCGCGGCCTTTTCCTATAGCAATCAGCCCCAGCATTTT.

This clone appeared once. The chain joins TRBV2 to TRBJ2-2; 7 nucleotides line up with TRBD2. V gave up 5 bases and J gave up 3 bases; unmatched junction bases: 3. This CDR3 region has 14 residues. The germline V gene encodes CDR1 SNHLY and CDR2 FYNNEI. In DNA form, the CDR3 reads TGTGCCAGCAGTTTTGCGGGGGACACCGGGGAGCTGTTTTTT. Translating gives CASSFAGDTGELFF. Full variable domain (rest looked up from reference TRBV2 and TRBJ2-2): EPEVTQTPSHQVTQMGQEVILRCVPISNHLYFYWYRQILGQKVEFLVSFYNNEISEKSEIFDDQFSVERPDGSNFTLKIRSTKLEDSAMYFCASSFAGDTGELFFGEGSRLTVL.

CDR3 protein: CARLGTKAFF. The CDR3 coding sequence is TGTGCCAGGTTGGGGACAAAAGCTTTCTTT. V and J are TRBV30 and TRBJ1-1; TRBD1 is a possible D gene (6 bases). The CDR3 length is 10 residues. V gave up 8 bases and J gave up 9 bases, with 13 bases separating them. Germline V gives CDR1 GTSNPN, CDR2 SVGIG (reference sequence).

Regarding this clone: The sample carries other DNA sequences with the same CDR3. The V gene is TRBV27, the J gene TRBJ2-7; 7 nucleotides match TRBD1. J lost 1 base, V lost 5 bases, and 2 bases had no gene match. Germline loops: CDR1 MNHEY, CDR2 SMNVEV (reference sequence). This CDR3 contains 13 residues. The CDR3 nucleotides are TGTGCCAGCAGTCCGGGACAGTCCTACGAGCAGTACTTC. It yields the protein CASSPGQSYEQYF.

The genes are TRBV6-5 and TRBJ2-2; 7 nucleotides line up with TRBD1. V lost 7 bases and J lost 3; bases outside the gene matches: 5. The CDR3 runs 14 residues. Germline CDR1 reads MNHEY; CDR2 reads SVGAGI. This chain's CDR3 is CASNRDSHTGELFF. The CDR3 DNA is TGTGCCAGCAACCGGGACAGCCACACCGGGGAGCTGTTTTTT.

The chain has TRBV24-1 and TRBJ2-2; TRBD2 might be the D (5 bases). V was shortened by 7 bases and J by 1 base, with 9 bases between the two germline ends. Looked up from germline, CDR1 is KGHDR and CDR2 is SFDVKD. This CDR3 contains 14 residues. CDR3 sequence: CATRGSRNTGELFF. The DNA of the CDR3 is TGTGCCACCAGAGGGAGTCGGAACACCGGGGAGCTGTTTTTT.

The J gene is TRBJ1-2, the V gene TRBV20-1; D is unresolved. With 3 bases removed from V and 8 bases from J, the gap between germline ends came to 10 bases. The CDR3 is made up of 11 amino acids. Germline-derived CDR1 and CDR2 are DFQATT and SNEGSKA (reference sequence). CDR3 in amino acids: CSARVSRGYTF. The CDR3 nucleotides are TGCAGTGCTAGGGTTAGCCGGGGCTACACCTTC.

The chain joins TRBV6-6 to TRBJ1-2, with 9 bases fitting TRBD1. Germline values: CDR1 MNHNY, CDR2 SVGAGI (reference sequence). The J segment lost 8 bases and the V segment lost 5 bases, leaving 6 bases of the junction unmatched. The CDR3 is 13 residues long. CDR3 residues: CASSGDRVGGYTF. CDR3 coding DNA: TGTGCCAGCAGTGGGGACAGGGTAGGGGGCTACACCTTC.

In DNA form, the CDR3 reads TGTGCCAGTAGGGCGGGACTCACCTACGAGCAGTACTTC. This gives the protein CASRAGLTYEQYF. V and J are TRBV19 and TRBJ2-7; a weak D match, TRBD2 (6 bases). This CDR3 is 13 amino acids long. CDR1 is LNHDA and CDR2 is SQIVND in the germline V gene (reference sequence). Trimming took off 6 bases at V and 2 bases at J, with 11 bases between the two ends.